This TCR beta chain was observed in a study of T cells in women clearing cervical HPV infection. At the level of the study: Controls were women whose single incident HPV16 infection cleared within 12 months without precancer or cancer.

To note about this clone: What it binds is unknown. The CDR3 end is not reached by the read, which stops 3 residues before it; the germline J gene fills it in.

Findings and caveats of the study: Repertoire richness, not evenness, was significantly elevated in CIN3+ cases versus controls.

Produced via immunoSEQ multiplex PCR; TCRdb's table is partial and in-frame only. The sample includes roughly 40,000 clones. Losses at the gene ends were 2 bases for V and 4 bases for J; bases not matched to a gene: 5. This CDR3 is built from 13 residues. Germline loops: CDR1 DFQATT, CDR2 SNEGSKA (reference sequence). What was sequenced was blood buffy coat. This receptor was obtained from a woman between 18 and 75 years old with a cervical HPV16 infection that either progressed to CIN3+ or cleared (not recorded which). The chain recombines TRBV20-1 with TRBJ2-7; 7 bases line up with TRBD2. The chain's CDR3 is CSARSPGGYEQYF. The part of the CDR3 DNA that was read is TGCAGTGCTAGATCCCCCGGGGGGTACGAG.